The next 29 T cell receptor beta chains were all read from a single sample in a study of T cells after yellow fever vaccination (dated by TCRdb to between 2018 and 2021). The method was 5' RACE. Sequencing was performed on an Illumina HiSeq 2500. TCRdb reprocessed the public reads (quality trimming at Q25 with fastp, clone calling with MiXCR) and kept in-frame beta chains. CDR3 protein sequences are deduplicated, and each keeps its most common genes and DNA. Here the sample has more than 35,000 distinct CDR3 sequences; 6.8% occur a single time. Around 16% of the sample is in the top ten clones. Explained via the paper, the treatment or condition label denotes: live attenuated yellow fever vaccine strain. The sequencing here drew on CD8+ T cells not binding an NS4B(214-222) dextramer, sorted from PBMCs, taken 45 days after the yellow fever booster vaccination. The sample's cell subset or site, from its label and the paper: NS4B epitope dextramer-negative CD8 T cells. Receptor source: a man between 25 and 39 years old who received the YFV17D yellow fever vaccine.

This clonotype came up many times. The chain employs TRBV20-1 and TRBJ2-1; D is possibly TRBD1 or TRBD2 (6 bases each). Germline V gives CDR1 DFQATT, CDR2 SNEGSKA (reference sequence). V lost 3 bases and J lost 4, with 13 bases in between. The CDR3 is made up of 14 amino acids. This CDR3 reads CSASSRGAYNEQFF. Here the CDR3 DNA reads TGCAGTGCTAGCTCGAGGGGGGCTTACAATGAGCAGTTCTTC.

This clonotype was seen many times. The rearrangement joins TRBV7-9 to TRBJ1-2; TRBD1 is a possible D gene (6 bases). Trimming took 4 bases from V and 5 from J, leaving 11 bases between them. Germline values: CDR1 SEHNR, CDR2 FQNEAQ (reference sequence). The CDR3 consists of 13 residues. CDR3 nucleotide sequence: TGTGCCAGCAGCTCCGGGACACTTTATGGCTACACCTTC. Translating it yields CASSSGTLYGYTF.

This clonotype was counted ten times or more. The gene calls are TRBV3-1 and TRBJ2-5; D is possibly TRBD2 (5 bases). V lost 4 bases and J 5 bases, leaving 11 bases between the germline ends. This CDR3 is 13 amino acids long. CDR1 and CDR2 (germline): LGHDT, YNNKEL (reference sequence). The CDR3 DNA sequence: TGTGCCAGCAGCCGCGAGGGCGAGGAGACCCAGTACTTC. Translating it yields CASSREGEETQYF.

This clonotype was counted at least ten times. In DNA, the CDR3 is TGCGCCAGCAGCTTGGGTTCCGGGTTCGAGCAGTACTTC. Translating gives CASSLGSGFEQYF. This chain links TRBV5-1 with TRBJ2-7; no firm D call. This CDR3 comprises 13 residues. Trimming removed 0 bases at V and 6 bases at J, with 10 bases between. CDR1 and CDR2 (germline): SGHRS, YFSETQ.

This clonotype was seen ten or more times. This chain connects TRBV25-1 to TRBJ2-5; 10 positions agree with TRBD2. Germline CDR1 reads MGHDK; CDR2 reads SYGVNS. V was clipped by 4 bases and J by 4 bases; unmatched bases: 3. The CDR3 covers 14 residues. The CDR3 spells CASSGSSGRETQYF. CDR3 in DNA: TGTGCCAGCAGTGGCTCTAGCGGGAGAGAGACCCAGTACTTC.

This clonotype has a count of ten or more. This chain connects TRBV2 to TRBJ2-1; 13 bases agree with TRBD2. J was trimmed by 8 bases and V by 3 bases; bases with no gene match: 10. The CDR3 totals 17 residues. CDR1 and CDR2 from the germline V gene are SNHLY and FYNNEI. CDR3 sequence: CASSDPSLAGGRDEQFF. The CDR3 bases are TGTGCCAGCAGTGATCCGTCACTAGCGGGAGGGAGGGATGAGCAGTTCTTC.

This clonotype was seen at least ten times. The rearrangement joins TRBV9 to TRBJ2-7; D is perhaps TRBD2 (5 bases). CDR3 length equals 15 residues. V lost 4 bases to trimming and J lost 2 bases, with 16 bases between them. Germline CDR1 SGDLS, CDR2 YYNGEE. Here the CDR3 DNA reads TGTGCCAGCAGCCCTACACTGGGAGTCCCCTACGAGCAGTACTTC. This translates into CASSPTLGVPYEQYF.

This clonotype showed up just a few times. The chain has TRBV12-3 or TRBV12-4 and TRBJ2-7, with 8 bases aligning to TRBD1. This CDR3 region has 14 residues. V lost 5 bases and J lost 7; bases outside the gene matches: 10. In nucleotides, the CDR3 is TGTGCCAGCAGTCCGGGGGACAGGATATGGGAGCAGTACTTC. Translated: CASSPGDRIWEQYF.

V is TRBV27 and J is TRBJ2-4; D unclear. V was shortened by 8 bases and J by 0 bases, with 8 bases between the two germline ends. The CDR3 loop spans 13 amino acids. The V gene's germline CDR1 is MNHEY and CDR2 SMNVEV (reference sequence). This CDR3 is CASVGKAKNIQYF. The DNA for the CDR3 is TGTGCCAGCGTCGGCAAAGCCAAAAACATTCAGTACTTC.

This clonotype was counted at least ten times. V gene TRBV27 combines with J gene TRBJ2-1; TRBD1 aligns across 7 bases. The CDR3 has 14 amino acids. The germline CDR1 and CDR2 sequences are MNHEY and SMNVEV (reference sequence). Trimming removed 5 bases from V and 6 bases from J; junction bases left unmatched: 7. CDR3 sequence reads: CASSTTDRVNEQFF. The CDR3 region has the DNA TGTGCCAGCAGTACAACCGACAGGGTCAATGAGCAGTTCTTC.

This clonotype was recorded at least ten times. The genes are TRBV20-1 and TRBJ2-1; perhaps TRBD1 as D (6 bases). Germline V gives CDR1 DFQATT, CDR2 SNEGSKA (reference sequence). This CDR3 is 11 amino acids long. V gave up 0 bases and J gave up 11 bases, with 8 bases separating them. In nucleotides, the CDR3 is TGCAGTGCTAGAGATACAGGGAAGCAGTTCTTC. This sequence encodes CSARDTGKQFF.

The sample holds many counts of this clonotype. The rearrangement uses TRBV2 and TRBJ2-1, with D unresolved. Germline CDR1 reads SNHLY; CDR2 reads FYNNEI. This CDR3 is 15 amino acids long. V gave up 4 bases and J gave up 9 bases, with 19 bases separating them. This CDR3 reads CASSGANTGLSEQFF. CDR3 in DNA: TGTGCCAGCAGTGGGGCCAACACGGGTCTTTCTGAGCAGTTCTTC.

This clonotype was detected ten times or more. The chain recombines TRBV3-1 with TRBJ2-7; D is undetermined. This CDR3 has 12 residues. Germline values: CDR1 LGHDT, CDR2 YNNKEL (reference sequence). Trimming removed 6 bases from V and 7 bases from J, with 13 bases in between. The CDR3 region is CASSGPAQEQYF. The CDR3 DNA follows: TGTGCCAGCAGTGGGCCGGCGCAAGAGCAGTACTTC.

This clonotype has a count of ten or more. For the CDR3, the DNA is TGTGCCAGCAGTCTAGAGGCAGATACGCAGTATTTT. This gives the protein CASSLEADTQYF. The chain recombines TRBV5-6 with TRBJ2-3; D not certain. V lost 5 bases, J lost 4 bases, and 8 bases lay in between. This CDR3 is built from 12 residues. Germline CDR1 and CDR2: SGHDT and YYEEEE.

This clonotype came up many times. This chain connects TRBV7-6 to TRBJ2-3; 10 positions agree with TRBD2. V trimming: 5 bases; J trimming: 4 bases; junction bases outside the gene matches: 9. The CDR3 is 16 residues long. CDR1 and CDR2 (germline): SGHVS, FNYEAQ. In DNA, the CDR3 is TGTGCCAGCAGCCGACTAGCTAGCGGGAGCCCAGATACGCAGTATTTT. Translation gives CASSRLASGSPDTQYF.

A few counts support this clonotype. CDR3 region: CASSLRLPGGELFF. The CDR3 region has the DNA TGTGCCAGCAGCTTACGGCTCCCTGGCGGGGAGCTGTTTTTT. The chain joins TRBV7-2 to TRBJ2-2; no clear D gene. The CDR3 loop spans 14 amino acids. Looked up from germline, CDR1 is SGHTA and CDR2 is FQGNSA. Trimming left V 2 bases short and J 7 bases short, with 11 bases between.

V usage is TRBV28 and J usage is TRBJ2-7; a possible D gene is TRBD2 (5 bases). From germline, CDR1 is MDHEN and CDR2 SYDVKM. This CDR3 contains 15 residues. The germline V and J ends were trimmed by 6 bases and 6 bases, with 21 bases remaining between them. In DNA, the CDR3 is TGTGCCAGCAGCTCACCCGGGATCCCCCTGGGCGAGCAGTACTTC. This sequence encodes CASSSPGIPLGEQYF.

This clonotype showed up many times. CDR3 nucleotides: TGTGCCAGCAGCGTCCCCGGGGCCGCTTACGAGCAGTACTTC. Encoded protein: CASSVPGAAYEQYF. The chain couples TRBV12-3 or TRBV12-4 to TRBJ2-7, with D perhaps matching TRBD1 or TRBD2 (5 bases each). Deletions cut 6 bases from V and 4 bases from J, with 16 bases between. The CDR3 is 14 amino acids.

This clonotype was found many times. V gene TRBV12-3 or TRBV12-4 combines with J gene TRBJ1-5; no clear D. This CDR3 is built from 12 residues. V dropped 0 bases and J dropped 4 bases, with 1 base sitting between them. This CDR3 reads CASSLANQPQHF. CDR3 coding DNA: TGTGCCAGCAGTTTAGCGAATCAGCCCCAGCATTTT.

This clonotype has more than one count but fewer than ten. V and J are TRBV10-2 and TRBJ1-2; TRBD1 agrees at 8 bases. The CDR3 totals 15 residues. Germline V gene sequence: CDR1 WSHSY, CDR2 SAAADI. V was pared by 6 bases and J by 2 bases, with 8 bases of the junction left unmatched. DNA of the CDR3: TGCGCCAGCAGCGTGCCGGACAGGGAGAACTATGGCTACACCTTC. As protein: CASSVPDRENYGYTF.

This clonotype has a count of ten or more. The chain recombines TRBV13 with TRBJ2-1; TRBD2 agrees at 12 bases. The ends lost 5 bases at V and 2 bases at J; junction bases unmatched: 1. CDR1 is PRHDT and CDR2 is FYEKMQ in the germline V gene (reference sequence). The CDR3 is 15 amino acids. CDR3 amino acids: CASSLAGGPYNEQFF. The DNA for the CDR3 is TGTGCCAGCAGCCTAGCGGGAGGGCCCTACAATGAGCAGTTCTTC.

This clonotype was detected a few times. CDR3: CASSFPGDRAFETQYF. The DNA of the CDR3 is TGTGCCAGCAGTTTCCCAGGGGACAGGGCCTTTGAGACCCAGTACTTC. This chain joins TRBV7-8 and TRBJ2-5; 9 bases map to TRBD1. The V gene's germline CDR1 is SGHVS and CDR2 FQNEAQ. J lost 5 bases, V lost 6 bases, and 13 bases had no gene match. The CDR3 runs to 16 residues.

The table lists this clonotype with many counts. The chain joins TRBV4-3 to TRBJ2-1, with D maybe TRBD1 (5 bases). This CDR3 contains 17 residues. Germline V gene data show CDR1 as LGHNA and CDR2 as YSLEER. V was trimmed by 0 bases and J by 3 bases, leaving 15 bases between them. CDR3 in amino acids: CASSQDMRDSFYNEQFF. CDR3 sequence (DNA): TGCGCCAGCAGCCAAGATATGAGAGACAGTTTCTACAATGAGCAGTTCTTC.

This clonotype was seen ten or more times. This chain uses TRBV7-8 with TRBJ2-1; 10 nucleotides line up with TRBD2. The CDR3 is 15 residues long. CDR1 SGHVS and CDR2 FQNEAQ come from the germline V gene. The ends lost 6 bases at V and 10 bases at J; junction bases unmatched: 12. The CDR3 sequence is CASSWASGSMLEQFF. As DNA, the CDR3 is TGTGCCAGCAGTTGGGCTAGCGGGAGTATGTTGGAGCAGTTCTTC.

In this sample, this clonotype turned up many times. V usage is TRBV6-1 and J usage is TRBJ1-4; perhaps TRBD1 as D (5 bases). The CDR3 has 16 amino acids. Trimming shortened V by 2 bases and J by 4 bases, and 14 bases separated the two germline ends. The germline gives CDR1 MNHNS, CDR2 SASEGT. The CDR3 DNA sequence: TGTGCCAGCAGTGAATTCTTTGGGGGTGGTAATGAAAAACTGTTTTTT. Its translation is CASSEFFGGGNEKLFF.

This clonotype was counted at least ten times. This chain joins TRBV6-2 or TRBV6-3 and TRBJ1-2; 8 bases match TRBD1. There are 14 residues in the CDR3. Unmatched junction bases numbered 15, after V lost 5 bases and J lost 13 bases. Germline CDR1 is MNHEY and CDR2 is SVGEGT. CDR3 sequence: CASSLSQFGQGFTF. Here the CDR3 DNA reads TGTGCCAGCAGTCTATCACAATTCGGACAGGGATTCACCTTC.

The table lists this clonotype with many counts. The chain recombines TRBV12-3 or TRBV12-4 with TRBJ2-1; the D is unclear. This CDR3 spans 14 amino acids. With 0 bases removed from V and 8 bases from J, the gap between germline ends came to 11 bases. In DNA, the CDR3 is TGTGCCAGCAGTTTAGCGGTTGGGGTCGATGAGCAGTTCTTC. Translation: CASSLAVGVDEQFF.

This clonotype has ten or more counts. The chain recombines TRBV5-6 with TRBJ2-5; no reliable D call. This CDR3 comprises 15 residues. V was cut by 2 bases and J by 0 bases, with 11 bases left in between. Germline assignment: CDR1 SGHDT and CDR2 YYEEEE. The DNA for the CDR3 is TGTGCCAGCAGCTTCCCCCCAAGGTACCAAGAGACCCAGTACTTC. This sequence encodes CASSFPPRYQETQYF.

This clonotype appeared many times. This chain links TRBV15 with TRBJ1-2, with a weak D call TRBD1 (6 bases). Germline loops: CDR1 LNHNV, CDR2 YYDKDF (reference sequence). The CDR3 is 13 residues long. Trimming pared 3 bases from V and 4 bases from J, leaving 9 bases between. The CDR3 is CATSSDRSYGYTF. The CDR3 DNA is TGTGCCACCAGCAGCGACAGGTCCTATGGCTACACCTTC. The complete variable domain, with remaining parts taken from reference TRBV15 and TRBJ1-2, reads DAMVIQNPRYQVTQFGKPVTLSCSQTLNHNVMYWYQQKSSQAPKLLFHYYDKDFNNEADTPDNFQSRRPNTSFCFLDIRSPGLGDTAMYLCATSSDRSYGYTFGSGTRLTVV.